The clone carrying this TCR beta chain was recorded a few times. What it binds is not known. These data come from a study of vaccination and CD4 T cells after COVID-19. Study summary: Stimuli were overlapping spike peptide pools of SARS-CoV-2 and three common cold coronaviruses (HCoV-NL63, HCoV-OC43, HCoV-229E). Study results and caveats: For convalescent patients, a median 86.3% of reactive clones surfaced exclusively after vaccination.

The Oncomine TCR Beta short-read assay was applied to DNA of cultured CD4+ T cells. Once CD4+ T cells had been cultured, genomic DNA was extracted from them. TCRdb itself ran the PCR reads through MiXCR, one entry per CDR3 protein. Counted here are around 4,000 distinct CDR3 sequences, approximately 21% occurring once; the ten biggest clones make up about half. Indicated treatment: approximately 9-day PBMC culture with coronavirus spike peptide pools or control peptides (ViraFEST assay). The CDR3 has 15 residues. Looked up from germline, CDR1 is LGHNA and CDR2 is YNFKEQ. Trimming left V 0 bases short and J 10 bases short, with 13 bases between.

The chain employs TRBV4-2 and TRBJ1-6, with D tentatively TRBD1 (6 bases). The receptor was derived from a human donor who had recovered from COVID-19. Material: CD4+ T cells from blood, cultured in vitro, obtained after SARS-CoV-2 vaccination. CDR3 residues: CASSQEGLGGSPLHF. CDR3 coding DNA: TGTGCCAGCAGCCAAGAAGGACTTGGGGGCTCACCCCTCCACTTT.